This T cell receptor (beta chain) was captured by sequencing in a study of human T cells and chemical hapten exposure (TCRdb year 2021). Context from the whole study: For sensitization, 2% DPC in acetone was applied to an approximately 2 cm by approximately 2 cm area of upper inner arm skin. Throughout the approximately 22-week study period, patients were also given weekly therapeutic DPC doses on the scalp. Patch testing on the upper back used Finn chambers containing 0.01% DPC, with scoring done after 6 days according to International Contact Dermatitis Research Group standards. The patient cohort, mostly female, included alopecia areata with under or over 50% scalp involvement, alopecia totalis and alopecia universalis. The libraries were sequenced as a pool, and the TCR yield per sample differed mostly because of small variations in library volumes within the pool. Peripheral blood TCR repertoire changes were tracked in vivo in alopecia patients during primary and secondary sensitization to the hapten diphenylcyclopropenone (DPC). Blood was sampled from patients pre-sensitization (week 0) and at 2, 6 and about 24 weeks after DPC sensitization. For TCR sequencing, blood came from some 31 alopecia patients at anywhere from one to four time points (pre-sensitization, 2, 6 and 24 weeks). From each blood RNA sample, both TCR alpha and TCR beta chains were sequenced.

The sample holds many counts of this clonotype. Which antigen it targets is not known. No much larger clone exists at a distance of one base, and base qualities are not known. Overall results and qualifications from the work: Repeated subsampling changed both the strength of the expansion versus patch-test correlation and the threshold at which that correlation became significant. All patients had alopecia, a presumed autoimmune disease, so their immune response might differ from that of healthy individuals. Patch test score correlated positively with the number of PT1 expanded TCRs, reaching significance at thresholds 8, 16 and 32 but not at 4. Expanded TCRs formed significantly more large CDR3 similarity clusters than pre-sensitization or healthy control sets, consistent with antigen-driven responses. The number of TCRs above 1 in 1000 frequency did not change with DPC sensitization; there was no evidence of global repertoire structure alterations.

V is pared back by 7 bases and J by 0 bases, with 13 bases lying between the germline termini. There are 15 amino acids in the CDR3, from cysteine to phenylalanine inclusive. Here the CDR3 DNA is all that survives: 45 bases in frame from base 1. The time point label, read with the paper, signifies: pre-sensitization, week 0. The intended sense of this specimen's treatment or condition label: therapeutic diphenylcyclopropenone sensitization with weekly scalp DPC. Total RNA was extracted from unfractionated whole blood that had been collected in Tempus Blood RNA tubes. At every patch-test visit, the blood draw took place before the patch test was put on. Eligible patients were aged 18 to 70, diagnosed with alopecia, deemed suitable for DPC therapy, and excluded if pregnant. The library was prepared using RACE. The sequencer was a NextSeq 500. During library preparation, unique molecular identifiers were attached to individual cDNA molecules so that TCRs could be counted in a quantitative, reproducible way. The study's processing was this. A median of about 87,000 TCRs per sample was observed, with a range of roughly 23,224 to 750,000. V, J and CDR3 annotation of the TCR reads was carried out using the Decombinator software suite. To make PS versus PT1 abundance plots, every sample was subsampled to the same number of TCRs (28,000). TCRs were defined as expanded if absent before sensitization and observed at least eight times at the 2-week time point. TCRdb's own reprocessing of the public reads used fastp at Q25 and MiXCR and kept productive beta chains. Entries that share a CDR3 protein sequence are merged under the most common genes and DNA. The V and J calls follow TCRdb's processing rather than the paper's. The sample table holds approximately 52,000 distinct CDR3 sequences, of which 8.5% to 10% were seen once. In total, the top ten clones hold roughly 10% of the sample.

Sample: whole blood, taken in connection with sensitization to the hapten diphenylcyclopropenone (DPC). The receptor was isolated from a young woman with alopecia areata. Some clones in this sample may be carry-over from other donors' samples. Recombination linked TRBV12-3 or TRBV12-4 to TRBJ1-3, with a tentative D gene TRBD1 over 5 matching bases. This receptor has the CDR3 CASNPQGLSGNTIYF. The bases read TGTGCCAGCAACCCTCAGGGCCTCTCTGGAAACACCATATATTTT.